This TCR beta chain derives from a study of OX40 agonist ivuxolimab in advanced cancers. The method was immunoSEQ multiplex PCR; TCRdb's version includes in-frame clones alone and lacks a portion of them. The repertoire holds some 90,000 clones, 75% to 95% seen once, with under 2% in the top ten. The CDR3 extends over 15 amino acids. With V trimmed by 2 bases and J by 4 bases, 4 bases remained unmatched. Germline loops: CDR1 KGHSY, CDR2 FQNENV. The clonotype was recovered from an adult with an advanced solid tumor such as melanoma, head and neck, liver or kidney cancer. This chain joins TRBV16 and TRBJ1-5, with 8 bases identical to TRBD1. The specimen was CD4+ or CD8+ T cells sorted from blood, collected in a trial of the OX40 agonist ivuxolimab. CDR3 region: CASSQGQGGNQPQHF. CDR3 nucleotide sequence: TGTGCCAGCAGCCAAGGACAGGGCGGGAATCAGCCCCAGCATTTT.